This TCR beta chain came from a study of patients and donors after allogeneic stem cell transplantation. The germline V gene has CDR1 SGDLS and CDR2 YYNGEE. J gave up 2 bases and V 3 bases, and 2 bases lay outside the gene matches. The CDR3 is 14 amino acids. TCRdb reprocessed the RT-PCR reads with MiXCR, giving one entry per CDR3 protein. The sample has over 150,000 distinct CDR3 sequences, around two fifths seen once. A few counts support this clonotype. The chain carries TRBV9 and TRBJ2-1, with 7 bases identical to TRBD2. The sample consisted of blood, either unsorted or a sorted T cell fraction (not recorded which). The receptor comes from a human donor who was either an allogeneic HSCT recipient or a stem cell or donor lymphocyte infusion donor (not recorded which). It is not recorded whose cells these are; they may come from a transplant donor. The DNA for the CDR3 is TGTGCCAGCAGCGGGCGGGGGACCTACAATGAGCAGTTCTTC. This translates into CASSGRGTYNEQFF. Full variable domain (rest looked up from reference TRBV9 and TRBJ2-1): DSGVTQTPKHLITATGQRVTLRCSPRSGDLSVYWYQQSLDQGLQFLIQYYNGEERAKGNILERFSAQQFPDLHSELNLSSLELGDSALYFCASSGRGTYNEQFFGPGTRLTVL.